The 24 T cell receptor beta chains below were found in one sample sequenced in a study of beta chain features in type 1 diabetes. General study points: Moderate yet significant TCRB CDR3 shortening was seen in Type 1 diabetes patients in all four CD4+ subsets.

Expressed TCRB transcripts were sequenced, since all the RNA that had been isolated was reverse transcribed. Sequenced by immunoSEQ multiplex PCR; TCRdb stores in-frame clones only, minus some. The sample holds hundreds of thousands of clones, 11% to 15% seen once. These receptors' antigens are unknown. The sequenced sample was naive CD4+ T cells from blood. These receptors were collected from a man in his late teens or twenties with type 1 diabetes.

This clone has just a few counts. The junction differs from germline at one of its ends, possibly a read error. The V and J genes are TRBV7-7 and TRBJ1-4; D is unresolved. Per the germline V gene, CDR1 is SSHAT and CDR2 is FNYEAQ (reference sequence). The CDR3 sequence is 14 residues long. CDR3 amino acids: CASSPGHSNEKLFF. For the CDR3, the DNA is TGTGCTAGCAGTCCGGGCCACAGTAATGAAAAACTGTTTTTT.

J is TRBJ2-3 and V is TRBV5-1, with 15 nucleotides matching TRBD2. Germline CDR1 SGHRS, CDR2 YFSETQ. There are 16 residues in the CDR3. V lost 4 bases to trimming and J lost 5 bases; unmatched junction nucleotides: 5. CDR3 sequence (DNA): TGCGCCAGCAGCCCAGGACTAGCGGGAGGGGTAGATACGCAGTATTTT. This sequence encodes CASSPGLAGGVDTQYF.

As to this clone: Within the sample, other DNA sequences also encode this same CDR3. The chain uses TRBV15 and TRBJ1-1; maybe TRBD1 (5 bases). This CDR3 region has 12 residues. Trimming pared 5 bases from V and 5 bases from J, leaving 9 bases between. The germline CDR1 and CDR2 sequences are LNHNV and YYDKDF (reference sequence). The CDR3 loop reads CATSRGGTEAFF. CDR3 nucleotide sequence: TGTGCCACCAGCCGGGGGGGGACTGAAGCTTTCTTT.

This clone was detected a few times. DNA of the CDR3: TGTGCCAGCAGCCTTCAGAGGGGGACTGAAGCTTTCTTT. This gives the protein CASSLQRGTEAFF. The chain recombines TRBV7-2 with TRBJ1-1, with a tentative D call TRBD1 (6 bases). The CDR3 loop spans 13 amino acids. V was pared by 5 bases and J by 5 bases, with 12 bases between. Germline assignment: CDR1 SGHTA and CDR2 FQGNSA.

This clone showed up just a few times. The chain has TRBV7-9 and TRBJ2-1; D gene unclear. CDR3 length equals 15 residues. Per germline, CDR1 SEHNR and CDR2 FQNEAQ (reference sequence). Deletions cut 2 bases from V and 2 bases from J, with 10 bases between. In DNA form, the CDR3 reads TGTGCCAGCAGCTTACTTAGGGTCCCCTACAATGAGCAGTTCTTC. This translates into CASSLLRVPYNEQFF. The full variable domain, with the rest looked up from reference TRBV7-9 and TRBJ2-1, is DTGVSQNPRHKITKRGQNVTFRCDPISEHNRLYWYRQTLGQGPEFLTYFQNEAQLEKSRLLSDRFSAERPKGSFSTLEIQRTEQGDSAMYLCASSLLRVPYNEQFFGPGTRLTVL.

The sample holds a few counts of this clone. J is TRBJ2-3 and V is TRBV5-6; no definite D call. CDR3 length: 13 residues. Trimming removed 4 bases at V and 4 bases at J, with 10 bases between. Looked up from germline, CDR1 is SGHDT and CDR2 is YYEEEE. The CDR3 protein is CASSRSPSDTQYF. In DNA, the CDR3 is TGTGCCAGCAGCCGGTCCCCTTCAGATACGCAGTATTTT.

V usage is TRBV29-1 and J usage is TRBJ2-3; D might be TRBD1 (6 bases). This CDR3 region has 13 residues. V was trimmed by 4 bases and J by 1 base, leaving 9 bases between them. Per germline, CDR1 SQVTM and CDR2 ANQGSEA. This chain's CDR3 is CSVAEGGTDTQYF. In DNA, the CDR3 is TGCAGCGTTGCAGAGGGGGGCACAGATACGCAGTATTTT.

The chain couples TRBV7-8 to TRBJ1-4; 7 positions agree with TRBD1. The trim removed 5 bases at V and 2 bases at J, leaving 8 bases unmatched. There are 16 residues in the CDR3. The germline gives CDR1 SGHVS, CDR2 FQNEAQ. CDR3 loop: CASSQGGAGTNEKLFF. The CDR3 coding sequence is TGTGCCAGCAGCCAAGGGGGCGCGGGGACTAATGAAAAACTGTTTTTT.

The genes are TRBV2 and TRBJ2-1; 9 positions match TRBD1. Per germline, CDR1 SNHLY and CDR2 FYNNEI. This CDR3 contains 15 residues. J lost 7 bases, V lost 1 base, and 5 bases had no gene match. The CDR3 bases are TGTGCCAGCAGTGAAGAACAGGGGGCGGGTAATGAGCAGTTCTTC. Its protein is CASSEEQGAGNEQFF.

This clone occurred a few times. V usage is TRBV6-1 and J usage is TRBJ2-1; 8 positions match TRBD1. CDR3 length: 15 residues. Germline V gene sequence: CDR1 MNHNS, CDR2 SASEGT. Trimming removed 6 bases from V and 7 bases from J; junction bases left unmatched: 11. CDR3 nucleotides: TGTGCCAGCAGCCTGGGGACAGGCCTCCGGAATGAGCAGTTCTTC. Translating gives CASSLGTGLRNEQFF.

The CDR3 DNA reads TGTGCCAGCAGGAGGGAGGTATCCTACGAGCAGTACTTC. Its translation is CASRREVSYEQYF. J is TRBJ2-7 and V is TRBV2, with D perhaps matching TRBD2 (6 bases). The CDR3 length is 13 residues. Germline CDR1 and CDR2: SNHLY and FYNNEI. V lost 6 bases and J lost 1, with 10 bases in between.

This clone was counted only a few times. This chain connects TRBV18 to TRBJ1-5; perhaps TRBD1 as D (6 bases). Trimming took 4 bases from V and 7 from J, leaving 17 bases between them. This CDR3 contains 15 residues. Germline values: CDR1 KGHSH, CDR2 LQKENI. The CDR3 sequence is CASSLIDRRSQPQHF. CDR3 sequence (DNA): TGTGCCAGCTCACTCATTGACAGGCGAAGCCAGCCCCAGCATTTT. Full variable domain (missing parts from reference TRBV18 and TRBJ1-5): NAGVMQNPRHLVRRRGQEARLRCSPMKGHSHVYWYRQLPEEGLKFMVYLQKENIIDESGMPKERFSAEFPKEGPSILRIQQVVRGDSAAYFCASSLIDRRSQPQHFGDGTRLSIL.

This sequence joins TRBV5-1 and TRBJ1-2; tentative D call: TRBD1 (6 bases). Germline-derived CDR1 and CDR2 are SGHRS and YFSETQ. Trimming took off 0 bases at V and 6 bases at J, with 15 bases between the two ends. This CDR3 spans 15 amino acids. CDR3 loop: CASSLGEAGHHGYTF. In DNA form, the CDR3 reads TGCGCCAGCAGCTTGGGTGAAGCGGGACACCATGGCTACACCTTC.

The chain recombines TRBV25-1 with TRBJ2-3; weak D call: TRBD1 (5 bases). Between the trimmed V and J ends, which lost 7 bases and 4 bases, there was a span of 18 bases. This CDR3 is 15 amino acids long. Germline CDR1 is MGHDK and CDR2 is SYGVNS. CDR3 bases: TGTGCCAGCACAGCCCACAGGTCAACCGCAGATACGCAGTATTTT. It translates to CASTAHRSTADTQYF.

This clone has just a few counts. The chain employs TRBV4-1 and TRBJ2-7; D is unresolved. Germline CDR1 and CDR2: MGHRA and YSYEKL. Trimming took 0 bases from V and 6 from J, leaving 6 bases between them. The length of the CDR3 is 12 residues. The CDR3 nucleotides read TGCGCCAGCAGCCAAGAGAAGGGCGAGCAGTACTTC. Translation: CASSQEKGEQYF.

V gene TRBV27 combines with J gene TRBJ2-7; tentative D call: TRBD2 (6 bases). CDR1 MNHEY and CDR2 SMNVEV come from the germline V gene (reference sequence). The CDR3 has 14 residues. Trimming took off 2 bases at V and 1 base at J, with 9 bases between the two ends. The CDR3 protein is CASSLLGGSYEQYF. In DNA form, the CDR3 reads TGTGCCAGCAGTTTACTAGGAGGGTCCTACGAGCAGTACTTC.

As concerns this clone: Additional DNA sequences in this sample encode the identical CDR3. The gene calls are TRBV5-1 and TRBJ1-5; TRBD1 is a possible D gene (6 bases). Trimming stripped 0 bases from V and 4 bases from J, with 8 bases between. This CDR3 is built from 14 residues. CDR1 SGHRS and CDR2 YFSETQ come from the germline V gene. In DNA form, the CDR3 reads TGCGCCAGCAGCTTGGAAGGGGGGAATCAGCCCCAGCATTTT. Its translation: CASSLEGGNQPQHF.

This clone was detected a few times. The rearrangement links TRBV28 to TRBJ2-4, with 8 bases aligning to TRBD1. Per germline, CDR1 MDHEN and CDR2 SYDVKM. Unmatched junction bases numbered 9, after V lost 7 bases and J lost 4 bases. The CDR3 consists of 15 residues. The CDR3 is CASTPQGAWKNIQYF. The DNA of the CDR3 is TGTGCCAGCACCCCTCAGGGGGCATGGAAAAACATTCAGTACTTC.

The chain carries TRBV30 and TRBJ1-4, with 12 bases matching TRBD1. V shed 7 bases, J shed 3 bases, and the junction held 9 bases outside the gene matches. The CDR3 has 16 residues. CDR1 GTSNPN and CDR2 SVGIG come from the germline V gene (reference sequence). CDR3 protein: CASPGQGAEANEKLFF. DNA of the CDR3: TGTGCCTCACCGGGACAGGGGGCGGAGGCTAATGAAAAACTGTTTTTT.

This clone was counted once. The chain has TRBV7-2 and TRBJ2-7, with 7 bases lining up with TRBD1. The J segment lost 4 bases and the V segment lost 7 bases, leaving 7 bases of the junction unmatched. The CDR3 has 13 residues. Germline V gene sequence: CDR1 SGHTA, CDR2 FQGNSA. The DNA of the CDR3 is TGTGCCAGCACCTGGGACAGTAAGTACGAGCAGTACTTC. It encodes CASTWDSKYEQYF.

The CDR3 sequence: CASETGGKGYTF. For the CDR3, the DNA is TGTGCCAGCGAGACCGGCGGAAAGGGCTACACCTTC. This chain links TRBV28 with TRBJ1-2; D gene ambiguous. Germline CDR1 MDHEN, CDR2 SYDVKM. The germline V and J ends were trimmed by 8 bases and 8 bases, with 15 bases remaining between them. This CDR3 comprises 12 residues.

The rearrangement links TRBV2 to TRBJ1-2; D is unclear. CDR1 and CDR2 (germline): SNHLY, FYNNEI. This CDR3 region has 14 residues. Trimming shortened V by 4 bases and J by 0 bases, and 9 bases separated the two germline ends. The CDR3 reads CASSGPETNYGYTF. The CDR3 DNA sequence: TGTGCCAGCAGTGGGCCAGAAACTAACTATGGCTACACCTTC.

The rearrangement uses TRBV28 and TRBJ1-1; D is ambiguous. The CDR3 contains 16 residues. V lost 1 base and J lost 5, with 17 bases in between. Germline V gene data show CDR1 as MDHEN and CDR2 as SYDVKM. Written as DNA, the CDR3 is TGTGCCAGCAGTTTATCATCATGGTTAGCGGGGACTGAAGCTTTCTTT. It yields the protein CASSLSSWLAGTEAFF.

For the CDR3, the DNA is TGCGCCAGCAGCCCCAGACAGGACCAGGACAAAAACATTCAGTACTTC. Protein: CASSPRQDQDKNIQYF. The rearrangement joins TRBV5-1 to TRBJ2-4; D might be TRBD1 (6 bases). Trimming stripped 4 bases from V and 3 bases from J, with 17 bases between. Germline V gene sequence: CDR1 SGHRS, CDR2 YFSETQ. This CDR3 is 16 amino acids long.